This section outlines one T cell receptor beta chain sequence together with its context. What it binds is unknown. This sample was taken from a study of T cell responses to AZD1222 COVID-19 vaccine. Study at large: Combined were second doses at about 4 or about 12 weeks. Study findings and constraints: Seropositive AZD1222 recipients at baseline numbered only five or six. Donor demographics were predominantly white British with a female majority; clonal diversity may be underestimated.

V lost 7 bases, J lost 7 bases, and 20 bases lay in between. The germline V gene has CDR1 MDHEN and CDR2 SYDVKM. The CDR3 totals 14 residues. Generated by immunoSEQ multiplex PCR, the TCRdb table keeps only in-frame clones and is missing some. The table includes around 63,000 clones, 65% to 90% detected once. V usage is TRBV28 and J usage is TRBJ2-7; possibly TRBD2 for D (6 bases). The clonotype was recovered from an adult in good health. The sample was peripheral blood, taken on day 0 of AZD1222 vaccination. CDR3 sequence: CASTLRGITREQYF. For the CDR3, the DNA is TGTGCCAGCACCTTGCGGGGTATCACACGGGAGCAGTACTTC.